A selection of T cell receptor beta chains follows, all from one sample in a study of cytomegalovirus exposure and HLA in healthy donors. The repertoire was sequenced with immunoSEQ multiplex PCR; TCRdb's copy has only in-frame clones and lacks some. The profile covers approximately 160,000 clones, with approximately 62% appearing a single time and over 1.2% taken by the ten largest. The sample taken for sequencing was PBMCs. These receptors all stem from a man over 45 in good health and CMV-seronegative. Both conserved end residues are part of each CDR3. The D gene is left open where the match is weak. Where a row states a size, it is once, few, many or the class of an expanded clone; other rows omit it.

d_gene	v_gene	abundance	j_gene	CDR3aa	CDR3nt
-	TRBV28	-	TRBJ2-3	CASSLSGGTDTQYF	TGTGCCAGCAGTTTATCAGGGGGCACAGATACGCAGTATTTT
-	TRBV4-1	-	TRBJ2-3	CASSLQGAPDTQYF	TGCGCCAGCAGCCTTCAGGGTGCCCCAGATACGCAGTATTTT
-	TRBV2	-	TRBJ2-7	CASRPHQGTYEQYF	TGTGCCAGCAGACCCCACCAGGGGACCTACGAGCAGTACTTC
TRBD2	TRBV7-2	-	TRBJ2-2	CASSQTSGGADTGELFF	TGTGCCAGCAGCCAGACTAGCGGGGGGGCTGACACCGGGGAGCTGTTTTTT
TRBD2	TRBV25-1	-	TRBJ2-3	CASSESVRGGDTQYF	TGTGCCAGCAGTGAATCGGTCCGGGGGGGAGATACGCAGTATTTT
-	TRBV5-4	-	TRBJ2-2	CASSLDAGYSSNTGELFF	TGTGCCAGCAGCTTGGATGCGGGTTACAGCTCGAACACCGGGGAGCTGTTTTTT
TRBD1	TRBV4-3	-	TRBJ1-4	CASSQNTGTGPYEGKLFF	TGCGCCAGCAGCCAGAACACCGGGACAGGACCGTATGAGGGAAAACTGTTTTTT
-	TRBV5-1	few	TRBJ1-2	CASSLAGKPQGVYGYTF	TGCGCCAGCAGCTTGGCCGGGAAACCACAGGGAGTGTATGGCTACACCTTC
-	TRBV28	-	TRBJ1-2	CASGRTGGYTF	TGTGCCAGCGGAAGAACGGGTGGCTACACCTTC
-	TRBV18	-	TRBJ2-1	CASSPPGTRVVGEQFF	TGTGCCAGCTCACCACCCGGGACAAGGGTGGTCGGTGAGCAGTTCTTC
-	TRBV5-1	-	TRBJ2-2	CASSVLLANTGELFF	TGCGCCAGCAGCGTCCTCCTAGCGAACACCGGGGAGCTGTTTTTT
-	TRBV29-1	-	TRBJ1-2	CSVDRGANGYTF	TGCAGCGTTGATCGGGGGGCTAATGGCTACACCTTC
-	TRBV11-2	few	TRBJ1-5	CASSISDSNQPQHF	TGTGCCAGCAGCATCAGTGATAGCAATCAGCCCCAGCATTTT